This T cell receptor beta chain is drawn from a study of OX40 agonist ivuxolimab in advanced cancers. Background on the study: Patients with hepatocellular carcinoma, melanoma, renal cell or head and neck cancer made up the dose-escalation patients. The mean age was roughly 60 years, ranging from about 20 to 90, with roughly four fifths of participants male. Prior checkpoint blockade (anti-PD-1, anti-PD-L1 or anti-CTLA-4) was permitted; less than 45% had it. Study observations and caveats: CD8+ T cells averaged more expanded clones than CD4+.

The sample holds a few counts of this clone. Its antigen remains unidentified. This CDR3 comprises 12 residues. Trimming removed 2 bases from V and 8 bases from J; junction bases left unmatched: 1. Germline CDR1 is GTSNPN and CDR2 is SVGIG (reference sequence). This table comes from immunoSEQ multiplex PCR, and its TCRdb copy is limited to in-frame clones, with some not included. The table shows 35,000 to 45,000 clones, with around 89% occurring only once. This TCR was sampled from an adult with an advanced solid tumor such as melanoma, head and neck, liver or kidney cancer. This chain uses TRBV30 with TRBJ2-1; 9 positions agree with TRBD2. The material sequenced was CD4+ or CD8+ T cells sorted from blood, taken in a trial of the OX40 agonist ivuxolimab. CDR3 amino acids: CAWSLAGDEQFF. The CDR3, as DNA: TGTGCCTGGAGTTTAGCGGGGGATGAGCAGTTCTTC.